This T cell receptor beta chain was identified during a study of radiotherapy plus CTLA-4 blockade in lung cancer. V lost 2 bases to trimming and J lost 5 bases; unmatched junction nucleotides: 5. The CDR3 is 14 amino acids. Per the germline V gene, CDR1 is SGHTA and CDR2 is FQGTGA. Measured with immunoSEQ multiplex PCR; TCRdb has only the in-frame clones, and not every one. The table lists around 82,000 clones, 84% of them singletons. The chain joins TRBV7-3 to TRBJ2-5, with 7 bases that match TRBD1. This sequence was found in a human donor with non-small cell lung cancer who had stable disease on radiotherapy plus ipilimumab. The source material was peripheral blood, sampled from a patient treated with radiotherapy plus ipilimumab. This CDR3 is CASSLAGGGETQYF. The CDR3, as DNA: TGTGCCAGCAGCTTAGCAGGGGGTGGGGAGACCCAGTACTTC. The full variable domain, rest sourced from reference TRBV7-3 and TRBJ2-5, is GAGVSQTPSNKVTEKGKYVELRCDPISGHTALYWYRQSLGQGPEFLIYFQGTGAADDSGLPNDRFFAVRPEGSVSTLKIQRTERGDSAVYLCASSLAGGGETQYFGPGTRLLVL.